These 29 T cell receptor beta chains came from one sample sequenced in a study of cytotoxic CD8 clonotypes in ibrutinib-treated CLL. Profiling relied on immunoSEQ multiplex PCR, and the TCRdb table lists in-frame clones only, not all of them. The sample shows 100,000 or so clones, roughly 60% of them seen only once. The source material was PBMCs, sampled after 24 months of ibrutinib treatment. The receptors originated from a human donor with chronic lymphocytic leukemia.

The V gene is TRBV7-2, the J gene TRBJ1-6; D may be TRBD1 (6 bases). The CDR3 covers 16 residues. Germline-derived CDR1 and CDR2 are SGHTA and FQGNSA. Trimming stripped 2 bases from V and 7 bases from J, with 15 bases between. The CDR3 is CASSLSQGLRNSPLHF. DNA of the CDR3: TGTGCCAGCAGCTTATCCCAGGGGCTGAGGAATTCACCCCTCCACTTT.

The chain combines TRBV9 with TRBJ1-4, with D possibly being TRBD1 (5 bases). The CDR3 is 15 residues long. Germline CDR1 SGDLS, CDR2 YYNGEE. Trimming left V 0 bases short and J 8 bases short, with 14 bases between. This chain's CDR3 is CASSVEDSAIEKLFF. In DNA, the CDR3 is TGTGCCAGCAGCGTAGAAGACAGTGCAATCGAAAAACTGTTTTTT. Complete variable domain (other parts from reference TRBV9 and TRBJ1-4): DSGVTQTPKHLITATGQRVTLRCSPRSGDLSVYWYQQSLDQGLQFLIQYYNGEERAKGNILERFSAQQFPDLHSELNLSSLELGDSALYFCASSVEDSAIEKLFFGSGTQLSVL.

The count of this clone is one. The chain has TRBV30 and TRBJ1-3; 9 nucleotides line up with TRBD1. V lost 2 bases and J lost 8; bases outside the gene matches: 7. The CDR3 contains 14 residues. Germline assignment: CDR1 GTSNPN and CDR2 SVGIG (reference sequence). CDR3 in DNA: TGTGCCTGGAGTCCCCGGGACAGGGAGGACACCATATATTTT. It translates to CAWSPRDREDTIYF.

Notes on this clone: Other nucleotide sequences in the sample specify the same CDR3. The V call is TRBV6-6, the J call TRBJ2-3, with D tentatively TRBD2 (6 bases). CDR3 size: 13 residues. Germline V gene data show CDR1 as MNHNY and CDR2 as SVGAGI (reference sequence). Trimming removed 4 bases from V and 1 base from J, with 6 bases in between. The CDR3 DNA sequence: TGTGCCAGCAGTTGGGGGGGCACAGATACGCAGTATTTT. This codes for CASSWGGTDTQYF.

The J gene is TRBJ2-7, the V gene TRBV7-2; 7 bases map to TRBD2. CDR3 length equals 12 residues. Germline lookup yields CDR1 SGHTA and CDR2 FQGNSA. J lost 4 bases, V lost 5 bases, and 2 bases had no gene match. The CDR3 is CASSMRGYEQYF. The CDR3 DNA sequence: TGTGCCAGCAGCATGCGGGGGTACGAGCAGTACTTC.

The chain couples TRBV6-6 to TRBJ2-7; 7 bases map to TRBD1. This CDR3 has 12 residues. The trim removed 7 bases at V and 2 bases at J, leaving 2 bases unmatched. Germline values: CDR1 MNHNY, CDR2 SVGAGI (reference sequence). The CDR3 DNA sequence: TGTGCCAGCACCGGGACAGCCTACGAGCAGTACTTC. This gives the protein CASTGTAYEQYF.

V and J are TRBV6-1 and TRBJ1-1; 8 bases fit TRBD1. J lost 4 bases, V lost 1 base, and 8 bases had no gene match. Germline V CDR1 and CDR2: MNHNS, SASEGT. This CDR3 has 16 residues. The CDR3 bases are TGTGCCAGCAGTGAAGGATGGACAGGGCGCGTCACTGAAGCTTTCTTT. Residues: CASSEGWTGRVTEAFF.

A few counts support this clone. The chain links TRBV5-1 to TRBJ1-1, with D hard to call. This CDR3 has 13 residues. V gave up 3 bases and J gave up 6 bases, with 12 bases separating them. CDR1 is SGHRS, CDR2 YFSETQ, per germline. The CDR3 bases are TGCGCCAGCAGCTCGGGGAGGGTTGCTGAAGCTTTCTTT. It yields the protein CASSSGRVAEAFF. Variable domain in full (rest from reference TRBV5-1 and TRBJ1-1): KAGVTQTPRYLIKTRGQQVTLSCSPISGHRSVSWYQQTPGQGLQFLFEYFSETQRNKGNFPGRFSGRQFSNSRSEMNVSTLELGDSALYLCASSSGRVAEAFFGQGTRLTVV.

This clone was found once. The rearrangement joins TRBV19 to TRBJ2-2; 7 bases match TRBD2. J lost 0 bases, V lost 9 bases, and 10 bases had no gene match. The CDR3 length is 16 residues. The germline V gene has CDR1 LNHDA and CDR2 SQIVND (reference sequence). The CDR3 here is CASTEWGGTNTGELFF. The CDR3 DNA reads TGTGCCAGCACCGAGTGGGGGGGAACGAACACCGGGGAGCTGTTTTTT.

The chain carries TRBV9 and TRBJ2-3, with a tentative D call TRBD2 (5 bases). The V and J ends lost 4 bases and 4 bases respectively, with 19 bases between them. The CDR3 sequence is 16 residues long. Germline V lookup: CDR1 SGDLS, CDR2 YYNGEE. CDR3 nucleotide sequence: TGTGCCAGCAGCCCTAGAGGTGGGGAGTTCGCAGATACGCAGTATTTT. Translation: CASSPRGGEFADTQYF.

The chain joins TRBV4-2 to TRBJ1-6; D may be TRBD1 (6 bases). The V end lost 2 bases, the J end lost 3 bases, and 23 bases lay between the germline ends. The CDR3 extends over 20 amino acids. In germline, CDR1 is LGHNA, CDR2 YNFKEQ. CDR3 sequence reads: CASSQLTQGGIVNYNSPLHF. CDR3 in DNA: TGTGCCAGCAGCCAACTAACCCAAGGGGGGATCGTAAACTATAATTCACCCCTCCACTTT.

The chain couples TRBV7-8 to TRBJ2-7; D gene uncertain. Trimming left V 5 bases short and J 0 bases short, with 11 bases between. The CDR3 contains 14 residues. Germline CDR1 is SGHVS and CDR2 is FQNEAQ. CDR3: CASSPVDVSYEQYF. Written as DNA, the CDR3 is TGTGCCAGCAGCCCAGTGGACGTCTCCTACGAGCAGTACTTC.

The J gene is TRBJ1-2, the V gene TRBV5-4; 9 nucleotides agree with TRBD1. The CDR3 is 14 amino acids. Germline V gene lookup returns CDR1 SGHNT and CDR2 YYREEE (reference sequence). The trim removed 2 bases at V and 4 bases at J, leaving 3 bases unmatched. The CDR3 reads CASSLLQGAYGYTF. CDR3 nucleotide sequence: TGTGCCAGCAGCTTATTACAGGGGGCCTATGGCTACACCTTC. Filled out from reference TRBV5-4 and TRBJ1-2, the complete variable domain reads ETGVTQSPTHLIKTRGQQVTLRCSSQSGHNTVSWYQQALGQGPQFIFQYYREEENGRGNFPPRFSGLQFPNYSSELNVNALELDDSALYLCASSLLQGAYGYTFGSGTRLTVV.

The chain combines TRBV9 with TRBJ2-2, with D unclear. Germline V CDR1 and CDR2: SGDLS, YYNGEE. Trimming left V 2 bases short and J 6 bases short, with 5 bases between. CDR3 length: 12 amino acids. CDR3 bases: TGTGCCAGCAGCGTCAAGGCCGGGGAGCTGTTTTTT. This translates into CASSVKAGELFF.

In its sample, this clone was seen a few times. The chain joins TRBV5-1 to TRBJ2-7, with D tentatively TRBD1 or TRBD2 (5 bases each). Trimming shortened V by 3 bases and J by 1 base, and 17 bases separated the two germline ends. The CDR3 covers 16 residues. Germline V CDR1 and CDR2: SGHRS, YFSETQ. The CDR3 sequence: CASSSGTPEGSYEQYF. CDR3 coding DNA: TGCGCCAGCAGCTCTGGGACGCCTGAGGGTTCCTACGAGCAGTACTTC.

The chain employs TRBV30 and TRBJ1-6, with 7 bases that match TRBD1. The CDR3 totals 13 residues. J lost 7 bases, V lost 3 bases, and 3 bases had no gene match. Germline V gene lookup returns CDR1 GTSNPN and CDR2 SVGIG (reference sequence). The CDR3 region has the DNA TGTGCCTGGAGCAAGACAGGGAATTCACCCCTCCACTTT. This codes for CAWSKTGNSPLHF.

The chain recombines TRBV7-8 with TRBJ1-1; the D gene is possibly TRBD1 (5 bases). In germline, CDR1 is SGHVS, CDR2 FQNEAQ. The CDR3 loop spans 13 amino acids. Trimming pared 3 bases from V and 4 bases from J, leaving 9 bases between. The CDR3 loop reads CASSLKGSTEAFF. For the CDR3, the DNA is TGTGCCAGCAGCTTGAAGGGGAGCACTGAAGCTTTCTTT.

This clone was recorded a few times. This chain uses TRBV7-6 with TRBJ2-7; the match to TRBD1 covers 8 bases. The V segment lost 5 bases and the J segment 4 bases; nucleotides outside the gene matches: 7. CDR1 SGHVS and CDR2 FNYEAQ come from the germline V gene. The CDR3 is 14 residues long. The CDR3 nucleotides are TGTGCCAGCAGCCCAGGGGGCGAGATATACGAGCAGTACTTC. Protein sequence: CASSPGGEIYEQYF.

The chain couples TRBV29-1 to TRBJ1-4; weak D call: TRBD1 (5 bases). The V gene's germline CDR1 is SQVTM and CDR2 ANQGSEA. The CDR3 extends over 13 amino acids. V dropped 6 bases and J dropped 4 bases, with 12 bases sitting between them. CDR3 loop: CSVTGTGNEKLFF. DNA for the CDR3: TGCAGCGTAACCGGGACGGGTAATGAAAAACTGTTTTTT.

The chain carries TRBV7-3 and TRBJ2-2; TRBD2 aligns across 11 bases. Germline CDR1 and CDR2: SGHTA and FQGTGA. The CDR3 totals 15 residues. V shed 5 bases, J shed 7 bases, and the junction held 6 bases outside the gene matches. Here the CDR3 reads CASSPSGGQGGELFF. The DNA for the CDR3 is TGTGCCAGCAGCCCTAGCGGGGGGCAGGGCGGGGAGCTGTTTTTT.

This clone appeared a few times. A much more abundant neighbour one base away suggests this may be a read error. The V and J genes are TRBV28 and TRBJ1-5; no reliable D call. V lost 6 bases, J lost 0 bases, and 3 bases lay in between. CDR1 is MDHEN, CDR2 SYDVKM, per germline. This CDR3 is 12 amino acids long. Here the CDR3 DNA reads TGTGCCAGCAGGTTTAGCAATCAGCCCCAGCATTTT. Translating it yields CASRFSNQPQHF.

This chain connects TRBV4-1 to TRBJ2-1; the D gene is possibly TRBD1 (6 bases). Per the germline V gene, CDR1 is MGHRA and CDR2 is YSYEKL. Trimming stripped 4 bases from V and 1 base from J, with 8 bases between. CDR3 length equals 14 residues. The CDR3 sequence: CASSLDSSYNEQFF. CDR3 nucleotide sequence: TGCGCCAGCAGCCTGGACAGTTCCTACAATGAGCAGTTCTTC.

This sequence joins TRBV7-6 and TRBJ1-3; D call uncertain. The CDR3 loop spans 15 amino acids. Germline V CDR1 and CDR2: SGHVS, FNYEAQ. Trimming shortened V by 5 bases and J by 0 bases, and 11 bases separated the two germline ends. The CDR3 DNA follows: TGTGCCAGCAGCCTCAACCTGGGCTCTGGAAACACCATATATTTT. Its protein product is CASSLNLGSGNTIYF.

The chain is built from TRBV6-1 and TRBJ1-2, with 8 bases that match TRBD1. The germline gives CDR1 MNHNS, CDR2 SASEGT. J gave up 2 bases and V 2 bases, and 4 bases lay outside the gene matches. The CDR3 runs to 15 residues. CDR3 sequence reads: CASSENYRGNYGYTF. For the CDR3, the DNA is TGTGCCAGCAGTGAAAATTACAGGGGGAACTATGGCTACACCTTC.

In its sample, this clone was seen a few times. The J gene is TRBJ1-4, the V gene TRBV5-1; the match to TRBD1 covers 11 bases. V shed 0 bases, J shed 10 bases, and the junction held 8 bases outside the gene matches. The CDR3 is 16 residues long. Germline V gene lookup returns CDR1 SGHRS and CDR2 YFSETQ. The CDR3 DNA sequence: TGCGCCAGCAGCTTGGAACGGTCGGACAGGGGGCGAAAACTGTTTTTT. It is translated as CASSLERSDRGRKLFF.

This chain connects TRBV28 to TRBJ1-6; 8 nucleotides match TRBD1. The CDR3 spans 16 residues. The germline V gene encodes CDR1 MDHEN and CDR2 SYDVKM. The J segment lost 9 bases and the V segment lost 1 base, leaving 8 bases of the junction unmatched. CDR3 nucleotides: TGTGCCAGCAGTTTATTGGTCGGACAGGGTAGTTCACCCCTCCACTTT. Its translation is CASSLLVGQGSSPLHF.

This clone was found many times. The chain employs TRBV4-1 and TRBJ1-5; no firm D call. CDR1 is MGHRA, CDR2 YSYEKL, per germline. CDR3 length: 12 amino acids. V was shortened by 0 bases and J by 10 bases, with 7 bases between the two germline ends. In DNA form, the CDR3 reads TGCGCCAGCAGCCAAGATCACGGACCCCAGCATTTT. Amino acid sequence: CASSQDHGPQHF.

This chain joins TRBV11-2 and TRBJ2-1; TRBD1 might be the D (6 bases). The CDR3 length is 16 residues. From germline, CDR1 is SGHAT and CDR2 FQNNGV. The V and J ends lost 1 base and 6 bases respectively, with 16 bases between them. The CDR3 reads CASSLAGRGHFNEQFF. CDR3 coding DNA: TGTGCCAGCAGCTTAGCGGGCAGGGGACACTTCAATGAGCAGTTCTTC.

V is TRBV30 and J is TRBJ1-5; 9 bases are shared with TRBD1. Germline trimming cut 1 base from V and 2 bases from J; bases unmatched to any gene: 9. Germline V gene lookup returns CDR1 GTSNPN and CDR2 SVGIG (reference sequence). CDR3 size: 17 residues. As DNA, the CDR3 is TGTGCCTGGAGTGACGGGACAGGGTCCTTTCGCAATCAGCCCCAGCATTTT. This translates into CAWSDGTGSFRNQPQHF.